This TCR beta chain was documented in a study of graft-versus-host responses after intestinal transplantation. The wider study: The study gave all recipients anti-thymocyte globulin induction, then tacrolimus and steroids for roughly 3 years. Regarding the study as a whole: High graft-versus-host to host-versus-graft T cell clonal ratios marked allografts of patients with graft-donor macrochimerism.

There are a few counts of this clone. What it recognizes is unknown. Generated by immunoSEQ multiplex PCR, the TCRdb table keeps only in-frame clones and is missing some. The sample shows 12,000 to 15,000 clones, 70% to 85% of them seen only once. This CDR3 contains 15 residues. V was clipped by 0 bases and J by 9 bases, with 12 bases between them. In germline, CDR1 is MGHRA, CDR2 YSYEKL. To release intraepithelial and lamina propria lymphocytes, the graft tissue was processed. Sequencing used ileum tissue, obtained approximately 26 days after intestinal transplant. The source is a human patient who received an intestinal transplant, so some T cells may come from the graft donor. The chain combines TRBV4-1 with TRBJ1-6; D gene unclear. Here the CDR3 reads CASSQDISRGSPLHF. CDR3 bases: TGCGCCAGCAGCCAAGACATATCCAGAGGTTCACCCCTCCACTTT.